The clone carrying this T cell receptor (beta chain) has a count of ten or more. Its cognate antigen is unknown. This sample is drawn from a study of regulatory T cells in long-lasting Graves disease. Study overall: Duration of antithyroid drug therapy among newly diagnosed Graves' patients was under 3 months. Study results and limitations: With persistent disease, TRBV28, TRBJ1-2 and TRBJ2-5 were the favored segments.

The V end was cut by 5 bases, the J end by 3 bases, with 17 bases between. The CDR3 runs 15 residues. Germline-derived CDR1 and CDR2 are DFQATT and SNEGSKA (reference sequence). Construction of TCR beta libraries relied on iRepertoire HTBI primers and on Arm-PCR targeting CDR3 regions. TCRdb passed the multiplex PCR reads through MiXCR, listing each CDR3 protein once. This sample has some 500,000 distinct CDR3 sequences, with about 14% found just once. As for time point: newly diagnosed GD, antithyroid drugs for less than 3 months. Isolated PBMC RNA provided the starting material for the TCR library. These data also formed part of another study, on T cells in Graves' hyperthyroidism and ophthalmopathy. According to that study: Criteria for exclusion of patients were uncontrolled infection, other autoimmune disease, pregnancy or lactation. Among thyroid clonotypes expanded above 0.001, most also appeared in blood.

The chain couples TRBV20-1 to TRBJ1-5, with D hard to call. The sample here was peripheral blood mononuclear cells (PBMCs), taken at new diagnosis, from a patient treated with antithyroid drugs. The TCR originated in a man aged 25 to 45 with Graves disease. This CDR3 reads CSAVSLENLNQPQHF. As DNA, the CDR3 is TGCAGTGCTGTGTCCTTGGAGAATCTCAATCAGCCCCAGCATTTT.